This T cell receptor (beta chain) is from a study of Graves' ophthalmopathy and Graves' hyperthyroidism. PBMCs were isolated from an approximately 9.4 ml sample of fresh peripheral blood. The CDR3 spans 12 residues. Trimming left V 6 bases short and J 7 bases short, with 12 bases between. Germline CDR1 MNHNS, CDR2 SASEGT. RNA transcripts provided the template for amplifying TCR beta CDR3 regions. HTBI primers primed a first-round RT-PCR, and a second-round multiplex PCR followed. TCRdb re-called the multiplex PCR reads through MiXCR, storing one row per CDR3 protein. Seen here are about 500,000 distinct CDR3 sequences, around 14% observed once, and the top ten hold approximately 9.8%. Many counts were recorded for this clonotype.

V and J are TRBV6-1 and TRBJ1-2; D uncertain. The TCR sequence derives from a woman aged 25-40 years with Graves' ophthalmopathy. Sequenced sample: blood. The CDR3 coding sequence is TGTGCCAGCAGGGACCCTGCGGGTGGCTACACCTTC. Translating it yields CASRDPAGGYTF.